The 26 T cell receptor beta chains in this list originate from one sample, sequenced in a study of blood T cell repertoires in COVID-19. Sequenced by immunoSEQ multiplex PCR; TCRdb stores in-frame clones only, minus some. This table has fewer than 250,000 clones, 65% to 90% appearing once. Sequenced material: peripheral blood. These receptors originate from a woman in her 70s with acute or convalescent COVID-19.

The gene calls are TRBV6-5 and TRBJ1-2; the match to TRBD1 covers 7 bases. Trimming took 8 bases from V and 3 from J; bases not matched to a gene: 12. CDR1 and CDR2 (germline): MNHEY, SVGAGI. The CDR3 consists of 15 residues. CDR3 sequence reads: CASSLNRDRYYGYTF. CDR3 coding DNA: TGTGCCAGCTCCTTGAATAGGGACAGATACTATGGCTACACCTTC.

The rearrangement links TRBV7-8 to TRBJ1-1; no reliable D call. The CDR3 is made up of 14 amino acids. The V end lost 1 base, the J end lost 0 bases, and 6 bases lay between the germline ends. Germline lookup yields CDR1 SGHVS and CDR2 FQNEAQ. This CDR3 is CASSLETMNTEAFF. The CDR3 DNA is TGTGCCAGCAGCTTAGAAACTATGAACACTGAAGCTTTCTTT.

Regarding this clone: Other DNA sequences in the same sample also yield this CDR3. V usage is TRBV5-1 and J usage is TRBJ1-1; D is ambiguous. The germline V gene has CDR1 SGHRS and CDR2 YFSETQ. The CDR3 extends over 13 amino acids. Between the trimmed V and J ends, which lost 4 bases and 0 bases, there was a span of 7 bases. CDR3 sequence reads: CASSPGLNTEAFF. CDR3 nucleotide sequence: TGCGCCAGCAGCCCCGGGTTGAACACTGAAGCTTTCTTT.

CDR3 in amino acids: CASSFDRQITEAFF. CDR3 nucleotides: TGCGCCAGCAGCTTTGACAGGCAAATCACTGAAGCTTTCTTT. The chain joins TRBV5-1 to TRBJ1-1, with D perhaps TRBD1 (6 bases). CDR1 and CDR2 from the germline V gene are SGHRS and YFSETQ. The CDR3 has 14 residues. Trimming took 2 bases from V and 4 from J, leaving 12 bases between them.

The rearrangement links TRBV2 to TRBJ1-4; D ambiguous. From germline, CDR1 is SNHLY and CDR2 FYNNEI. Trimming took off 8 bases at V and 5 bases at J, with 15 bases between the two ends. This CDR3 spans 14 amino acids. The CDR3 sequence: CASRYGVGNEKLFF. The CDR3 DNA reads as TGTGCCAGCCGTTACGGGGTTGGGAATGAAAAACTGTTTTTT.

This chain links TRBV18 with TRBJ1-6, with D perhaps TRBD1 (5 bases). The germline CDR1 and CDR2 sequences are KGHSH and LQKENI. CDR3 length: 15 amino acids. V was trimmed by 2 bases and J by 5 bases, leaving 10 bases between them. CDR3 sequence: CASSPNRQNNSPLHF. The CDR3 coding sequence is TGTGCCAGCTCACCAAACAGGCAGAATAATTCACCCCTCCACTTT. The variable domain in full, completed from reference TRBV18 and TRBJ1-6, reads NAGVMQNPRHLVRRRGQEARLRCSPMKGHSHVYWYRQLPEEGLKFMVYLQKENIIDESGMPKERFSAEFPKEGPSILRIQQVVRGDSAAYFCASSPNRQNNSPLHFGNGTRLTVT.

The genes are TRBV13 and TRBJ1-2; D is perhaps TRBD1 (6 bases). Germline-derived CDR1 and CDR2 are PRHDT and FYEKMQ (reference sequence). The CDR3 covers 16 residues. The V and J ends lost 5 bases and 0 bases respectively, with 16 bases between them. This chain's CDR3 is CASSRNRDTSNYGYTF. The CDR3 region has the DNA TGTGCCAGCAGCCGCAACCGGGACACTTCTAACTATGGCTACACCTTC. Full variable domain (remainder filled in from reference TRBV13 and TRBJ1-2): AAGVIQSPRHLIKEKRETATLKCYPIPRHDTVYWYQQGPGQDPQFLISFYEKMQSDKGSIPDRFSAQQFSDYHSELNMSSLELGDSALYFCASSRNRDTSNYGYTFGSGTRLTVV.

This clone occurred a few times. This chain connects TRBV6-2 or TRBV6-3 to TRBJ1-1; tentative D call: TRBD1 (6 bases). The germline V and J ends were trimmed by 2 bases and 11 bases, with 9 bases remaining between them. Germline loops: CDR1 MNHEY, CDR2 SVGEGT. The CDR3 is 11 amino acids. The chain's CDR3 is CASSYDRLAFF. CDR3 in DNA: TGTGCCAGCAGTTACGACAGGTTGGCTTTCTTT.

This chain connects TRBV2 to TRBJ1-3; D may be TRBD1 (6 bases). The germline V gene encodes CDR1 SNHLY and CDR2 FYNNEI. The CDR3 sequence is 13 residues long. The ends were cut back, 6 bases at V and 4 bases at J, with 10 bases in the middle. CDR3 loop: CASSPGAGNTIYF. In nucleotides, the CDR3 is TGTGCCAGCAGCCCAGGGGCGGGAAACACCATATATTTT.

The V and J genes are TRBV14 and TRBJ1-1, with 7 bases aligning to TRBD1. The CDR3 covers 14 residues. CDR1 is SGHDN, CDR2 FVKESK, per germline. V lost 1 base and J lost 5; bases outside the gene matches: 4. CDR3 coding DNA: TGTGCCAGCAGCCAAGCAGGGGGTCGAACTGAAGCTTTCTTT. Translation gives CASSQAGGRTEAFF.

The chain employs TRBV20-1 and TRBJ1-1; no definite D call. The germline CDR1 and CDR2 sequences are DFQATT and SNEGSKA (reference sequence). Trimming stripped 2 bases from V and 11 bases from J, with 12 bases between. The CDR3 consists of 11 residues. The CDR3 coding sequence is TGCAGTGCTAGACAGGCCCCCATGGCTTTCTTT. As protein: CSARQAPMAFF.

The chain carries TRBV6-5 and TRBJ2-7, with a possible D match to TRBD1 (6 bases). The V end was cut by 8 bases, the J end by 0 bases, with 8 bases between. Germline V gene data show CDR1 as MNHEY and CDR2 as SVGAGI. This CDR3 is 12 amino acids long. The CDR3 spells CASRQDSYEQYF. The CDR3 DNA reads as TGTGCCAGCCGACAGGACTCCTACGAGCAGTACTTC.

The rearrangement joins TRBV5-6 to TRBJ2-5; D ambiguous. Trimming removed 4 bases from V and 3 bases from J, with 13 bases in between. CDR1 is SGHDT, CDR2 YYEEEE, per germline. The length of the CDR3 is 14 residues. CDR3 amino acids: CASSVNSVKETQYF. The CDR3 DNA reads as TGTGCCAGCAGCGTCAACAGTGTTAAAGAGACCCAGTACTTC.

The rearrangement links TRBV10-3 to TRBJ1-2, with D perhaps matching TRBD1 (6 bases). The CDR3 loop spans 12 amino acids. Germline-derived CDR1 and CDR2 are ENHRY and SYGVKD. The V end was cut by 7 bases, the J end by 8 bases, with 14 bases between. DNA of the CDR3: TGTGCCATCAACCCAGGGGAGGGAGGCTACACCTTC. As protein: CAINPGEGGYTF.

The chain links TRBV4-3 to TRBJ1-3; the D is unclear. The CDR3 sequence is 17 residues long. Trimming took off 0 bases at V and 0 bases at J, with 12 bases between the two ends. The germline V gene has CDR1 LGHNA and CDR2 YSLEER. In DNA, the CDR3 is TGCGCCAGCAGCCAAGATGTCCGGAGTAGCTCTGGAAACACCATATATTTT. The encoded protein is CASSQDVRSSSGNTIYF.

The V and J genes are TRBV10-2 and TRBJ2-1; 8 bases map to TRBD2. The trim removed 3 bases at V and 0 bases at J, leaving 7 bases unmatched. The germline V gene has CDR1 WSHSY and CDR2 SAAADI. CDR3 size: 17 residues. CDR3 in amino acids: CASSDLGGGSSYNEQFF. For the CDR3, the DNA is TGCGCCAGCAGTGATCTGGGCGGGGGGAGCTCCTACAATGAGCAGTTCTTC.

The chain carries TRBV5-6 and TRBJ2-5; TRBD2 matches 7 bases. The CDR3 has 14 residues. Germline CDR1 and CDR2: SGHDT and YYEEEE. J was trimmed by 2 bases and V by 3 bases; bases with no gene match: 4. The CDR3 spells CASSSHSGQETQYF. In nucleotides, the CDR3 is TGTGCCAGCAGCTCGCATAGCGGGCAAGAGACCCAGTACTTC.

This chain links TRBV2 with TRBJ1-6; perhaps TRBD1 as D (6 bases). The ends were cut back, 3 bases at V and 8 bases at J, with 14 bases in the middle. Germline V gives CDR1 SNHLY, CDR2 FYNNEI. CDR3 size: 15 residues. Here the CDR3 DNA reads TGTGCCAGCAGTGAGAGGAGTTGGGGGCATTCACCCCTCCACTTT. It translates to CASSERSWGHSPLHF.

The CDR3 here is CASSETMLPNYGYTF. In DNA form, the CDR3 reads TGTGCCAGCAGTGAAACTATGCTTCCTAACTATGGCTACACCTTC. V is TRBV2 and J is TRBJ1-2; D is uncertain. CDR1 and CDR2 (germline): SNHLY, FYNNEI. The CDR3 has 15 amino acids. V was pared by 2 bases and J by 0 bases, with 10 bases between.

In this sample, this clone turned up once. J is TRBJ1-5 and V is TRBV18; D is perhaps TRBD1 (6 bases). V was shortened by 3 bases and J by 2 bases, with 8 bases between the two germline ends. Germline V CDR1 and CDR2: KGHSH, LQKENI. This CDR3 is built from 14 residues. CDR3 protein: CASSPDSRNQPQHF. DNA for the CDR3: TGTGCCAGCTCACCGGACAGTCGCAATCAGCCCCAGCATTTT.

This clone was recorded many times. The chain combines TRBV6-6 with TRBJ2-1; TRBD1 matches 7 bases. The germline V gene has CDR1 MNHNY and CDR2 SVGAGI (reference sequence). V was pared by 5 bases and J by 7 bases, with 5 bases of the junction left unmatched. CDR3 length: 13 residues. This CDR3 is CASSPGQPNEQFF. CDR3 coding DNA: TGTGCCAGCAGTCCGGGACAGCCTAATGAGCAGTTCTTC.

This sequence joins TRBV27 and TRBJ2-7; D is perhaps TRBD1 (6 bases). The CDR3 runs 14 residues. Germline values: CDR1 MNHEY, CDR2 SMNVEV (reference sequence). Trimming removed 0 bases at V and 3 bases at J, with 9 bases between. CDR3 in DNA: TGTGCCAGCAGTTTATCGTACAGGGACTACGAGCAGTACTTC. It translates to CASSLSYRDYEQYF.

CDR3 sequence reads: CASSLGTGVGSPLHF. The CDR3 DNA follows: TGTGCCAGCAGCTTAGGTACAGGGGTCGGGTCACCCCTCCACTTT. The chain combines TRBV7-9 with TRBJ1-6; TRBD1 agrees at 7 bases. V lost 1 base and J lost 10; bases outside the gene matches: 7. CDR3 length: 15 amino acids. Germline-derived CDR1 and CDR2 are SEHNR and FQNEAQ (reference sequence).

This chain links TRBV27 with TRBJ2-1, with 8 positions matching TRBD2. The ends lost 2 bases at V and 7 bases at J; junction bases unmatched: 7. From germline, CDR1 is MNHEY and CDR2 SMNVEV (reference sequence). The CDR3 covers 15 residues. CDR3 sequence: CASSLSGSYWNEQFF. DNA for the CDR3: TGTGCCAGCAGTTTAAGCGGGAGTTATTGGAATGAGCAGTTCTTC.

This clone came up once. The V and J genes are TRBV5-1 and TRBJ1-2, with D uncertain. Trimming left V 4 bases short and J 2 bases short, with 9 bases between. This CDR3 spans 13 amino acids. Germline CDR1 SGHRS, CDR2 YFSETQ. The CDR3 loop is CASSRVTNYGYTF. As DNA, the CDR3 is TGCGCCAGCAGCCGCGTTACGAACTATGGCTACACCTTC.

This clone was observed a single time. The chain links TRBV30 to TRBJ2-2, with 7 bases lining up with TRBD2. CDR1 is GTSNPN, CDR2 SVGIG, per germline (reference sequence). V lost 1 base and J lost 7; bases outside the gene matches: 3. CDR3 length: 13 residues. CDR3 sequence reads: CAWSGTRLGELFF. In DNA form, the CDR3 reads TGTGCCTGGAGTGGGACTAGGCTCGGGGAGCTGTTTTTT.